This record covers a single T cell receptor (beta chain). Its antigen is undetermined. The germline V gene has CDR1 DFQATT and CDR2 SNEGSKA (reference sequence). V lost 5 bases to trimming and J lost 1 base; unmatched junction nucleotides: 3. This CDR3 spans 14 amino acids. These data belong to a study of type 1 regulatory T cells. Study as a whole: T-allo10 is a Tr1-enriched, alloantigen-specific CD4 T cell product made in vitro.

Study-level findings and limits: Compared with non-Tr1 cells, Tr1 cells showed a narrower TCR repertoire.

TCRdb fed the reads into MiXCR, producing one record per CDR3 protein. The profile shows 68,000 or so distinct CDR3 sequences, about 50% of them singletons. The gene calls are TRBV20-1 and TRBJ2-4; 9 bases map to TRBD2. The clonotype comes from a human donor in good health. The sequencing sample was made of cultured non-Tr1 T cells, either the whole culture or a sorted T cell fraction (not recorded which). Written as DNA, the CDR3 is TGCAGTGCTGCGGGGGGGCCGGCCAAAAACATTCAGTACTTC. Protein product: CSAAGGPAKNIQYF.